These 4 T cell receptor beta chains were sequenced from one sample in a study of identical twins. Each CDR3 protein is one row after TCRdb ran MiXCR on the 5' RACE reads. The repertoire holds around 530,000 distinct CDR3 sequences, around 15% seen once, with roughly 0.44% in the top ten. The same sample was also studied in work on yellow fever vaccine responses in identical twins.

Source material: CD4+ T cells sorted from blood. These receptors all stem from a woman under 30 in good health.

This chain links TRBV12-3 or TRBV12-4 with TRBJ1-6; maybe TRBD1 (6 bases). The CDR3 extends over 15 amino acids. The germline V and J ends were trimmed by 6 bases and 9 bases, with 18 bases remaining between them. The CDR3 reads CASSSGGAIGSPLHF. The CDR3 bases are TGTGCCAGCAGCTCCGGGGGGGCCATAGGTTCACCCCTCCACTTT.

The chain uses TRBV28 and TRBJ1-1; possible D gene TRBD1, 6 bases. From germline, CDR1 is MDHEN and CDR2 SYDVKM. V shed 6 bases and J shed 1 base, with 12 bases lying between them. This CDR3 is 14 amino acids long. The CDR3 loop reads CASSRDRPNTEAFF. The DNA of the CDR3 is TGTGCCAGCAGCCGAGACAGGCCGAACACTGAAGCTTTCTTT.

The table lists this clonotype with a few counts. V is TRBV7-9 and J is TRBJ1-1; no clear D. V was shortened by 5 bases and J by 0 bases, with 10 bases between the two germline ends. This CDR3 has 14 amino acids. Looked up from germline, CDR1 is SEHNR and CDR2 is FQNEAQ (reference sequence). Written as DNA, the CDR3 is TGTGCCAGCAGCCACTTAGGCATGAACACTGAAGCTTTCTTT. This translates into CASSHLGMNTEAFF.

This clonotype has more than one count but fewer than ten. The gene calls are TRBV6-1 and TRBJ1-3, with D maybe TRBD1 (6 bases). CDR3 length equals 14 residues. Germline CDR1 MNHNS, CDR2 SASEGT. The V end was cut by 5 bases, the J end by 3 bases, with 11 bases between. The CDR3 sequence: CASSKQGGGNTIYF. CDR3 in DNA: TGTGCCAGCAGTAAACAGGGAGGTGGAAACACCATATATTTT.